The 24 T cell receptor beta chains in this list originate from one sample, sequenced in a study of blood T cell repertoires in COVID-19. Produced via immunoSEQ multiplex PCR; TCRdb's table is partial and in-frame only. The repertoire includes roughly 50,000 clones, roughly 80% of them detected once, and 10% to 15% sits in the top ten. Material for sequencing was peripheral blood. Source of these receptors: a woman of 80 years or more with acute or convalescent COVID-19.

This chain joins TRBV18 and TRBJ1-1; no clear D. CDR1 and CDR2 (germline): KGHSH, LQKENI. The CDR3 has 13 residues. Between the trimmed V and J ends, which lost 8 bases and 1 base, there was a span of 11 bases. CDR3 region: CASHSRENTEAFF. The CDR3 region has the DNA TGTGCCAGCCACAGTCGAGAGAACACTGAAGCTTTCTTT. Supplemented by reference TRBV18 and TRBJ1-1, the full variable domain reads NAGVMQNPRHLVRRRGQEARLRCSPMKGHSHVYWYRQLPEEGLKFMVYLQKENIIDESGMPKERFSAEFPKEGPSILRIQQVVRGDSAAYFCASHSRENTEAFFGQGTRLTVV.

The genes are TRBV7-9 and TRBJ1-1; no clear D. The ends were cut back, 0 bases at V and 6 bases at J, with 14 bases in the middle. The CDR3 runs 15 residues. Germline CDR1 and CDR2: SEHNR and FQNEAQ (reference sequence). The CDR3 nucleotides read TGTGCCAGCAGCTTAGCAATATCGGGTAGACCTGAAGCTTTCTTT. Amino acids: CASSLAISGRPEAFF.

This sequence joins TRBV9 and TRBJ1-2; a possible D gene is TRBD1 (5 bases). Germline V lookup: CDR1 SGDLS, CDR2 YYNGEE. The CDR3 sequence is 13 residues long. Trimming took 1 base from V and 8 from J, leaving 12 bases between them. The CDR3 protein is CASSVTSQGGYTF. The CDR3 DNA reads TGTGCCAGCAGCGTAACCAGCCAGGGCGGCTACACCTTC.

The genes are TRBV6-6 and TRBJ2-7, with D uncertain. The germline V gene has CDR1 MNHNY and CDR2 SVGAGI (reference sequence). The CDR3 runs 14 residues. Trimming removed 4 bases at V and 0 bases at J, with 10 bases between. The CDR3 DNA is TGTGCCAGCAGTTCCGTACAGAGCTCCTACGAGCAGTACTTC. Its translation: CASSSVQSSYEQYF.

The V call is TRBV21-1, the J call TRBJ2-7; the D call TRBD1 from the table was never checked on the DNA. TRBV21-1 counts as a pseudogene. This CDR3 is built from 17 residues. The CDR3 region is CASSTTRGTVPGDEQYF. CDR3 in DNA: TGTGCCAGCAGCACAACGAGGGGGACAGTCCCCGGGGACGAGCAGTACTTC.

V is TRBV18 and J is TRBJ1-3; no clear D gene. The germline gives CDR1 KGHSH, CDR2 LQKENI. Between the trimmed V and J ends, which lost 6 bases and 0 bases, there was a span of 12 bases. The CDR3 length is 15 residues. The CDR3: CASSLSTLSGNTIYF. For the CDR3, the DNA is TGTGCCAGCTCTCTGTCGACTCTCTCTGGAAACACCATATATTTT. The full variable domain, in which reference TRBV18 and TRBJ1-3 provide the parts outside the CDR3, is NAGVMQNPRHLVRRRGQEARLRCSPMKGHSHVYWYRQLPEEGLKFMVYLQKENIIDESGMPKERFSAEFPKEGPSILRIQQVVRGDSAAYFCASSLSTLSGNTIYFGEGSWLTVV.

The rearrangement links TRBV6-4 to TRBJ2-3; TRBD1 matches 7 bases. J lost 1 base, V lost 2 bases, and 3 bases had no gene match. Germline V gene sequence: CDR1 MRHNA, CDR2 SNTAGT. The CDR3 runs 15 residues. The CDR3 loop is CASSDTTGGTDTQYF. DNA for the CDR3: TGTGCCAGCAGTGACACCACAGGGGGCACAGATACGCAGTATTTT.

This clone has just one count. The chain has TRBV5-4 and TRBJ1-2, with a weak D call TRBD1 (6 bases). CDR3 length equals 13 residues. V gave up 4 bases and J gave up 2 bases, with 9 bases separating them. CDR1 is SGHNT and CDR2 is YYREEE in the germline V gene (reference sequence). The CDR3 spells CASSLGQNYGYTF. The CDR3 DNA follows: TGTGCCAGCAGCCTCGGACAGAACTATGGCTACACCTTC.

The J gene is TRBJ2-7, the V gene TRBV18; 7 nucleotides agree with TRBD1. Germline V gene lookup returns CDR1 KGHSH and CDR2 LQKENI. The CDR3 totals 15 residues. The J segment lost 2 bases and the V segment lost 3 bases, leaving 7 bases of the junction unmatched. CDR3 in amino acids: CASSPYRGPTYEQYF. CDR3 sequence (DNA): TGTGCCAGCTCACCTTACAGGGGCCCAACCTACGAGCAGTACTTC.

V is TRBV6-5 and J is TRBJ1-1; possibly TRBD1 for D (6 bases). CDR3 size: 15 residues. V lost 2 bases and J lost 0, with 10 bases in between. Germline V lookup: CDR1 MNHEY, CDR2 SVGAGI. The CDR3 sequence is CASSYTTGVNTEAFF. The DNA for the CDR3 is TGTGCCAGCAGTTACACGACAGGAGTGAACACTGAAGCTTTCTTT.

This chain uses TRBV6-5 with TRBJ1-5; a possible D gene is TRBD1 (5 bases). The CDR3 sequence is 14 residues long. Germline V gene lookup returns CDR1 MNHEY and CDR2 SVGAGI. V was clipped by 6 bases and J by 1 base, with 10 bases between them. CDR3 DNA sequence: TGTGCCAGCAGGGCCGGGGGGAGCAATCAGCCCCAGCATTTT. This codes for CASRAGGSNQPQHF.

The CDR3 DNA sequence: TGTGCCAGCAGCCAAGATCAGGGTAGGGTCACTGAAGCTTTCTTT. It is translated as CASSQDQGRVTEAFF. The chain has TRBV3-1 (or the pseudogene TRBV3-2) and TRBJ1-1; TRBD1 might be the D (5 bases). The germline gives CDR1 LGHDT, CDR2 YNNKEL (reference sequence). V lost 0 bases and J lost 4, with 12 bases in between. This CDR3 spans 15 amino acids.

The rearrangement uses TRBV18 and TRBJ1-1; D call uncertain. The V gene lost 3 bases and the J gene lost 0 bases, with 8 bases spanning the gap. Per the germline V gene, CDR1 is KGHSH and CDR2 is LQKENI. This CDR3 is 14 amino acids long. CDR3 region: CASSPSLMNTEAFF. In nucleotides, the CDR3 is TGTGCCAGCTCACCGTCCCTTATGAACACTGAAGCTTTCTTT.

The chain couples TRBV12-3 or TRBV12-4 to TRBJ2-1; the match to TRBD2 covers 13 bases. The V gene end was trimmed by 11 bases and the J gene end by 11 bases; junction bases not matched to a gene: 9. There are 13 residues in the CDR3. The CDR3 nucleotides are TGTGCCGACCGACTAGCGGGGGGCGTAAAGCAGTTCTTC. Its translation: CADRLAGGVKQFF.

V is TRBV7-8 and J is TRBJ2-1; TRBD1 aligns across 7 bases. CDR1 and CDR2 from the germline V gene are SGHVS and FQNEAQ. CDR3 length: 16 amino acids. V was clipped by 7 bases and J by 4 bases; unmatched bases: 13. The CDR3, as DNA: TGTGCCAGCACCACAAACCCAGGGACAGCGTACAATGAGCAGTTCTTC. It specifies CASTTNPGTAYNEQFF.

The chain couples TRBV7-2 to TRBJ2-5, with 8 bases matching TRBD2. The CDR3 loop spans 14 amino acids. Trimming at V came to 5 bases and at J to 4 bases, leaving 6 bases not matched to a gene. From germline, CDR1 is SGHTA and CDR2 FQGNSA. As DNA, the CDR3 is TGTGCCAGCAGCGACGGGGGGGCCCTAGAGACCCAGTACTTC. Encoded protein: CASSDGGALETQYF.

This clone has only a few counts. V gene TRBV10-3 combines with J gene TRBJ2-7; TRBD1 matches at 9 bases. CDR3 length equals 15 residues. Germline V gene lookup returns CDR1 ENHRY and CDR2 SYGVKD. The V and J ends lost 8 bases and 3 bases, in that order; junction bases with no gene match: 11. For the CDR3, the DNA is TGTGCCATCCGGATCACCGGGACAGGGTTCTACGAGCAGTACTTC. Residues: CAIRITGTGFYEQYF.

V gene TRBV2 combines with J gene TRBJ2-7, with 7 nucleotides matching TRBD1. Germline lookup yields CDR1 SNHLY and CDR2 FYNNEI. CDR3 size: 15 residues. Trimming at V came to 4 bases and at J to 3 bases, leaving 9 bases not matched to a gene. As DNA, the CDR3 is TGTGCCAGCAGTGTAGTGGGGTCAGGGGGCTACGAGCAGTACTTC. It encodes CASSVVGSGGYEQYF. The full variable domain, completed using reference TRBV2 and TRBJ2-7, is EPEVTQTPSHQVTQMGQEVILRCVPISNHLYFYWYRQILGQKVEFLVSFYNNEISEKSEIFDDQFSVERPDGSNFTLKIRSTKLEDSAMYFCASSVVGSGGYEQYFGPGTRLTVT.

This clone showed up just a few times. The genes are TRBV29-1 and TRBJ1-2; 7 nucleotides match TRBD1. This CDR3 is 11 amino acids long. The V gene's germline CDR1 is SQVTM and CDR2 ANQGSEA. With 7 bases clipped from V and 5 bases from J, the junction kept 4 bases outside the gene matches. The CDR3 protein is CSAGGAYGYTF. In nucleotides, the CDR3 is TGCAGCGCAGGGGGGGCTTATGGCTACACCTTC.

This rearrangement joins TRBV5-8 to TRBJ2-3; no clear D gene. The V gene lost 4 bases and the J gene lost 0 bases, with 6 bases spanning the gap. The CDR3 covers 13 residues. Germline-derived CDR1 and CDR2 are SGHTS and YDEGEE. Here the CDR3 DNA reads TGTGCCAGCAGCCCAACTAGCACAGATACGCAGTATTTT. Protein: CASSPTSTDTQYF.

This clone appeared a few times. This rearrangement joins TRBV5-8 to TRBJ1-2; D perhaps matches TRBD1 (6 bases). Trimming removed 0 bases at V and 4 bases at J, with 19 bases between. The CDR3 covers 17 residues. Germline lookup yields CDR1 SGHTS and CDR2 YDEGEE. CDR3 sequence: CASSLAEPTGRSYGYTF. CDR3 nucleotides: TGTGCCAGCAGCTTGGCGGAGCCGACAGGAAGAAGCTATGGCTACACCTTC.

The chain employs TRBV9 and TRBJ2-5, with TRBD2 identical over 13 bases. This CDR3 contains 14 residues. Germline V gene lookup returns CDR1 SGDLS and CDR2 YYNGEE. Trimming cost V 4 bases and J 10 bases; bases outside gene matches: 7. Written as DNA, the CDR3 is TGTGCCAGCAGCCCAGGACTAGCGGGGGTAGTCCAGTACTTC. Amino acids: CASSPGLAGVVQYF.

The J gene is TRBJ2-1, the V gene TRBV3-1 (or the pseudogene TRBV3-2); 7 bases agree with TRBD2. With 4 bases clipped from V and 4 bases from J, the junction kept 7 bases outside the gene matches. Germline V lookup: CDR1 LGHDT, CDR2 YNNKEL (reference sequence). The length of the CDR3 is 15 residues. CDR3 amino acids: CASSPLGGGYNEQFF. For the CDR3, the DNA is TGTGCCAGCAGCCCCCTCGGCGGGGGTTACAATGAGCAGTTCTTC.

This clone was found a few times. The J gene is TRBJ2-3, the V gene TRBV12-1; the listed D gene, TRBD2, was not tested against the DNA. TRBV12-1 counts as a pseudogene. This CDR3 is 16 amino acids long. The CDR3 is CASTLRFYFSTDTQYF. The CDR3 DNA reads as TGTGCCAGCACTCTCCGGTTTTACTTTAGCACAGATACGCAGTATTTT.